The 12 T cell receptor beta chains given below trace back to one sample, sequenced in a study of vaccination effects on CD4 cells after COVID-19. Clones were sequenced by immunoSEQ multiplex PCR, and TCRdb holds only the in-frame ones, with some missing. The table includes approximately 28,000 clones, over 80% detected once. Antigen-specific CD4+ T cell clonotypes were called by their expansion after viral peptide-pool culture in ViraFEST. When ten to eleven days of culture had elapsed, CD4+ T cells were isolated. It was two doses of either the BNT162b2 or mRNA-1273 vaccine that participants received. Antigens for these TCRs are unknown. The specimen comprised CD4+ T cells from PBMCs cultured with SARS-CoV-2 spike peptides, sampled after COVID-19 vaccination. These receptor sequences come from a human donor who received a COVID-19 vaccine. Some clones in this sample may be carry-over from other donors' samples.

This sequence joins TRBV6-2 or TRBV6-3 and TRBJ2-2; 13 bases fit TRBD2. The CDR3 length is 19 residues. CDR1 MNHEY and CDR2 SVGEGT come from the germline V gene. The V and J ends lost 5 bases and 1 base, in that order; junction bases with no gene match: 10. CDR3 in DNA: TGTGCCAGCAGTAAACGTCCCGGGACTAGCGGGGAGAACACCGGGGAGCTGTTTTTT. Protein product: CASSKRPGTSGENTGELFF.

V and J are TRBV6-2 or TRBV6-3 and TRBJ1-2; D remains unclear. Germline V gene data show CDR1 as MNHEY and CDR2 as SVGEGT. This CDR3 has 12 residues. Trimming removed 2 bases from V and 5 bases from J, with 6 bases in between. The CDR3, as DNA: TGTGCCAGCAGTTACAAACAGTATGGCTACACCTTC. Residues: CASSYKQYGYTF.

This clone was recorded a few times. This rearrangement joins TRBV7-2 to TRBJ2-3; D perhaps matches TRBD1 (6 bases). The CDR3 spans 14 residues. The V end was cut by 4 bases, the J end by 4 bases, with 12 bases between. The V gene's germline CDR1 is SGHTA and CDR2 FQGNSA. The CDR3 is CASSWTAQADTQYF. The CDR3, as DNA: TGTGCCAGCAGCTGGACAGCACAGGCAGATACGCAGTATTTT. The full variable domain, completed using reference TRBV7-2 and TRBJ2-3, is GAGVSQSPSNKVTEKGKDVELRCDPISGHTALYWYRQSLGQGLEFLIYFQGNSAPDKSGLPSDRFSAERTGGSVSTLTIQRTQQEDSAVYLCASSWTAQADTQYFGPGTRLTVL.

The chain recombines TRBV25-1 with TRBJ1-6; D unresolved. The CDR3 extends over 12 amino acids. In germline, CDR1 is MGHDK, CDR2 SYGVNS. The germline V and J ends were trimmed by 1 base and 7 bases, with 2 bases remaining between them. The chain's CDR3 is CASSELNSPLHF. The CDR3 DNA reads as TGTGCCAGCAGTGAATTGAATTCACCCCTCCACTTT.

The rearrangement joins TRBV15 to TRBJ2-2; weak D call: TRBD1 (6 bases). The V end was cut by 0 bases, the J end by 2 bases, with 16 bases between. The length of the CDR3 is 18 residues. Germline V gene lookup returns CDR1 LNHNV and CDR2 YYDKDF (reference sequence). The CDR3 reads CATSRDNREPSNTGELFF. CDR3 in DNA: TGTGCCACCAGCAGAGATAACAGGGAGCCCTCCAACACCGGGGAGCTGTTTTTT.

The rearrangement links TRBV19 to TRBJ1-1; D possibly corresponds to TRBD1 (5 bases). The CDR3 length is 14 residues. V dropped 5 bases and J dropped 7 bases, with 17 bases sitting between them. Germline V gene sequence: CDR1 LNHDA, CDR2 SQIVND (reference sequence). This CDR3 reads CASSPTAGPDEAFF. In nucleotides, the CDR3 is TGTGCCAGTAGTCCAACGGCAGGGCCGGATGAAGCTTTCTTT.

As for this clone: The sample holds other DNA sequences that translate to the same CDR3. The chain couples TRBV5-1 to TRBJ2-3, with 7 nucleotides matching TRBD2. With 1 base clipped from V and 1 base from J, the junction kept 0 bases outside the gene matches. CDR1 is SGHRS and CDR2 is YFSETQ in the germline V gene. The CDR3 runs 14 residues. CDR3 coding DNA: TGCGCCAGCAGCTTGACTAGCGGCACAGATACGCAGTATTTT. Amino acids: CASSLTSGTDTQYF.

The genes are TRBV9 and TRBJ1-5; D unresolved. V lost 0 bases and J 6 bases, leaving 7 bases between the germline ends. The CDR3 sequence is 13 residues long. The V gene's germline CDR1 is SGDLS and CDR2 YYNGEE. In nucleotides, the CDR3 is TGTGCCAGCAGCGTAGGAGGGCGTCAGCCCCAGCATTTT. It translates to CASSVGGRQPQHF.

This chain connects TRBV7-9 to TRBJ1-2; the D gene is possibly TRBD1 (5 bases). The V gene lost 5 bases and the J gene lost 4 bases, with 17 bases spanning the gap. The CDR3 runs 15 residues. In germline, CDR1 is SEHNR, CDR2 FQNEAQ (reference sequence). The CDR3 loop is CASSPDLGVGYGYTF. CDR3 bases: TGTGCCAGCAGCCCCGACTTGGGGGTCGGCTATGGCTACACCTTC.

The gene calls are TRBV3-1 (or the pseudogene TRBV3-2) and TRBJ1-5; tentatively, D is TRBD1 (5 bases). V dropped 1 base and J dropped 6 bases, with 13 bases sitting between them. Germline values: CDR1 LGHDT, CDR2 YNNKEL (reference sequence). The CDR3 length is 15 residues. The CDR3 sequence: CASSQVVGDRQPQHF. DNA of the CDR3: TGTGCCAGCAGCCAAGTGGTGGGGGATCGTCAGCCCCAGCATTTT.

The table lists this clone with a count of one. J is TRBJ1-1 and V is TRBV19; TRBD1 agrees at 9 bases. CDR1 is LNHDA and CDR2 is SQIVND in the germline V gene (reference sequence). The CDR3 is 16 amino acids. Unmatched junction bases numbered 11, after V lost 6 bases and J lost 3 bases. The CDR3 loop is CASRKKSGTGYTEAFF. The CDR3 DNA sequence: TGTGCCAGTAGAAAAAAGTCCGGGACAGGGTACACTGAAGCTTTCTTT.

This clone was seen a handful of times. The chain is built from TRBV18 and TRBJ1-2; D is perhaps TRBD1 (6 bases). The germline V and J ends were trimmed by 3 bases and 6 bases, with 14 bases remaining between them. The CDR3 runs 14 residues. The germline gives CDR1 KGHSH, CDR2 LQKENI. CDR3 DNA sequence: TGTGCCAGCTCACCCAGACAGGACGGGGATGGCTACACCTTC. This encodes CASSPRQDGDGYTF. The variable domain in full, with the rest retrieved from reference TRBV18 and TRBJ1-2, is NAGVMQNPRHLVRRRGQEARLRCSPMKGHSHVYWYRQLPEEGLKFMVYLQKENIIDESGMPKERFSAEFPKEGPSILRIQQVVRGDSAAYFCASSPRQDGDGYTFGSGTRLTVV.